This passage covers 14 T cell receptor beta chains from one sample sequenced in a study of graft-versus-host responses after intestinal transplantation. Clones were read by immunoSEQ multiplex PCR, and TCRdb kept only the in-frame ones, dropping some. Here the sample spans about 6,400 clones, over 20% being singletons. The specimen was alloreactive CD4+ T cells from a mixed lymphocyte reaction culture, collected before transplantation. Specified subset: CFSE-low proliferating T cells sorted from roughly 6-day pre-transplant mixed lymphocyte reaction (GvH or HvG direction). The source of these receptors is a human patient who was an organ donor for intestinal transplantation.

This clone is termed medium-sized. This chain joins TRBV5-4 and TRBJ2-2; the match to TRBD2 covers 16 bases. J was trimmed by 6 bases and V by 4 bases; bases with no gene match: 3. This CDR3 is built from 16 residues. Germline values: CDR1 SGHNT, CDR2 YYREEE (reference sequence). This chain's CDR3 is CASSPGTSGGAGELFF. DNA for the CDR3: TGTGCCAGCAGCCCCGGGACTAGCGGGGGGGCCGGGGAGCTGTTTTTT. Variable domain in full (rest from reference TRBV5-4 and TRBJ2-2): ETGVTQSPTHLIKTRGQQVTLRCSSQSGHNTVSWYQQALGQGPQFIFQYYREEENGRGNFPPRFSGLQFPNYSSELNVNALELDDSALYLCASSPGTSGGAGELFFGEGSRLTVL.

A few counts support this clone. The chain employs TRBV9 and TRBJ2-1; D not certain. With 0 bases removed from V and 9 bases from J, the gap between germline ends came to 7 bases. The CDR3 covers 12 residues. The germline gives CDR1 SGDLS, CDR2 YYNGEE. The CDR3 DNA follows: TGTGCCAGCAGCGTAGTTTGGGGTGAGCAGTTCTTC. Its protein is CASSVVWGEQFF.

Only a few counts were recorded for this clone. This chain connects TRBV5-1 to TRBJ2-5; possibly TRBD1 or TRBD2 for D (5 bases each). Germline V gene lookup returns CDR1 SGHRS and CDR2 YFSETQ. The V and J ends lost 0 bases and 7 bases respectively, with 16 bases between them. The CDR3 is made up of 15 amino acids. DNA for the CDR3: TGCGCCAGCAGCTTGGGTACAGGCCCTCGGGGGACCCAGTACTTC. This codes for CASSLGTGPRGTQYF.

The J gene is TRBJ1-5, the V gene TRBV6-5; D remains ambiguous. CDR1 is MNHEY and CDR2 is SVGAGI in the germline V gene. With 0 bases removed from V and 0 bases from J, the gap between germline ends came to 3 bases. The CDR3 is 14 amino acids. CDR3 bases: TGTGCCAGCAGTTACTCGAATAGCAATCAGCCCCAGCATTTT. It yields the protein CASSYSNSNQPQHF.

This clone has only one observation. V usage is TRBV27 and J usage is TRBJ2-1; tentative D call: TRBD2 (6 bases). Germline CDR1 is MNHEY and CDR2 is SMNVEV (reference sequence). V lost 7 bases and J lost 5, with 18 bases in between. This CDR3 is 15 amino acids long. Here the CDR3 reads CASMLGVLANNEQFF. The CDR3 coding sequence is TGTGCCAGCATGTTAGGAGTGCTAGCGAACAATGAGCAGTTCTTC.

This clone is categorized as large. This chain joins TRBV4-1 and TRBJ2-7; 8 bases fit TRBD1. V shed 3 bases and J 6 bases; nucleotides not matched to a gene: 4. Germline CDR1 and CDR2: MGHRA and YSYEKL. CDR3 length: 13 residues. CDR3 protein: CASSHGRGREQYF. CDR3 sequence (DNA): TGCGCCAGCAGCCATGGCAGGGGGCGCGAGCAGTACTTC.

The rearrangement joins TRBV7-2 to TRBJ1-5; D remains ambiguous. The germline V gene has CDR1 SGHTA and CDR2 FQGNSA. The V gene lost 3 bases and the J gene lost 2 bases, with 5 bases spanning the gap. The CDR3 is made up of 13 amino acids. CDR3 coding DNA: TGTGCCAGCAGCTTGGTGGGCAATCAGCCCCAGCATTTT. Its protein is CASSLVGNQPQHF.

This clone has only a few counts. This sequence joins TRBV11-2 and TRBJ1-2; a possible D gene is TRBD1 (5 bases). The CDR3 totals 18 residues. Trimming took off 5 bases at V and 0 bases at J, with 22 bases between the two ends. Germline V gene sequence: CDR1 SGHAT, CDR2 FQNNGV. The CDR3 sequence is CASSQRGWDWDTNYGYTF. The CDR3 coding sequence is TGTGCCAGCAGCCAGAGGGGTTGGGACTGGGATACTAACTATGGCTACACCTTC.

The chain has TRBV18 and TRBJ1-2; TRBD1 matches 9 bases. CDR3 size: 17 residues. Germline CDR1 KGHSH, CDR2 LQKENI. With V trimmed by 1 base and J by 5 bases, 11 bases remained unmatched. CDR3 loop: CASSPLGTGRLVYGYTF. The CDR3 nucleotides read TGTGCCAGCTCACCACTGGGGACAGGGCGATTAGTTTATGGCTACACCTTC.

The CDR3 DNA follows: TGTGCCAGCAGTTACTCGTGGAGGGTTGACTACGAGCAGTACTTC. Protein product: CASSYSWRVDYEQYF. This chain links TRBV6-5 with TRBJ2-7; perhaps TRBD2 as D (6 bases). The CDR3 runs to 15 residues. Per germline, CDR1 MNHEY and CDR2 SVGAGI. V lost 0 bases and J lost 3, with 12 bases in between.

The V and J genes are TRBV5-6 and TRBJ1-3; 10 nucleotides match TRBD1. Per the germline V gene, CDR1 is SGHDT and CDR2 is YYEEEE. This CDR3 spans 17 amino acids. Germline trimming cut 2 bases from V and 5 bases from J; bases unmatched to any gene: 10. Here the CDR3 reads CASSFNYGQGVRNTIYF. The CDR3 DNA sequence: TGTGCCAGCAGCTTTAATTACGGACAGGGGGTTAGAAACACCATATATTTT.

This clone is categorized as medium-sized. The chain carries TRBV10-2 and TRBJ2-7; 7 nucleotides line up with TRBD1. Germline CDR1 is WSHSY and CDR2 is SAAADI. This CDR3 contains 13 residues. V shed 6 bases, J shed 2 bases, and the junction held 4 bases outside the gene matches. This CDR3 is CASRGTATYEQYF. The CDR3 DNA reads as TGCGCCAGCAGAGGGACAGCCACCTACGAGCAGTACTTC.

With regard to this clone: The junction does not match germline at one end; this may be a read error. The chain has TRBV6-1 and TRBJ1-2; 7 bases align to TRBD1. CDR3 length equals 16 residues. Germline values: CDR1 MNHNS, CDR2 SASEGT. In DNA form, the CDR3 reads TGTGCCATCAGTGACGGGACAAGACAGGGCCACTATGGCTACACCTTC. This gives the protein CAISDGTRQGHYGYTF.

This clone was picked up a small number of times. Here the CDR3 DNA reads TGTGCCAGAAGCTTAGATGGAGAGCCTAACGGCACAGATACGCAGTATTTT. The encoded protein is CARSLDGEPNGTDTQYF. The gene calls are TRBV7-5 and TRBJ2-3; the D call TRBD2 from the table was never checked on the DNA. TRBV7-5 is an annotated pseudogene. The CDR3 runs to 17 residues.